The 16 T cell receptor beta chains below all came from one sample that was sequenced in a study of T cell responses to AZD1222 COVID-19 vaccine. Some clones are missing from TCRdb's copy, which holds only in-frame ones; the method was immunoSEQ multiplex PCR. Among tens of thousands of clones, more than 80% were seen once, and the ten largest hold 15% to 20%. This material consisted of peripheral blood, taken on day 0 of MenACWY control vaccination. These receptors all stem from an adult in good health.

This clone was seen only a few times. The genes are TRBV18 and TRBJ1-1; 7 bases line up with TRBD1. The V and J ends lost 3 bases and 0 bases, in that order; junction bases with no gene match: 1. The CDR3 is 14 residues long. Germline-derived CDR1 and CDR2 are KGHSH and LQKENI. The CDR3 bases are TGTGCCAGCTCACCCGACAGGGTGAACACTGAAGCTTTCTTT. This sequence encodes CASSPDRVNTEAFF.

This clone has just a few counts. The CDR3 DNA reads TGTGCCAGCAGCTCCTCGAACCGGCGGGAGGGCGTGCAGTACTTC. It specifies CASSSSNRREGVQYF. The chain carries TRBV7-2 and TRBJ2-7; 9 bases line up with TRBD2. CDR1 SGHTA and CDR2 FQGNSA come from the germline V gene. The CDR3 totals 15 residues. The ends lost 4 bases at V and 9 bases at J; junction bases unmatched: 13.

The chain couples TRBV5-6 to TRBJ2-2; either TRBD1 or TRBD2 may supply D (5 bases each). Germline V gene sequence: CDR1 SGHDT, CDR2 YYEEEE. V was clipped by 3 bases and J by 6 bases, with 9 bases between them. The CDR3 is 13 amino acids. The DNA for the CDR3 is TGTGCCAGCAGCTCTGGGGGTTCCGGGGAGCTGTTTTTT. Translation: CASSSGGSGELFF.

This rearrangement joins TRBV6-5 to TRBJ2-2, with 7 bases matching TRBD1. Germline lookup yields CDR1 MNHEY and CDR2 SVGAGI. The length of the CDR3 is 15 residues. V lost 0 bases, J lost 6 bases, and 4 bases stayed unmatched. CDR3 amino acids: CASSYSTQGAGELFF. CDR3 bases: TGTGCCAGCAGTTACTCGACCCAGGGGGCCGGGGAGCTGTTTTTT.

Turning to this clone: The junction and the germline gene differ at one end; a read error may be behind it. The rearrangement joins TRBV4-1 to TRBJ1-4; no clear D gene. CDR1 MGHRA and CDR2 YSYEKL come from the germline V gene. The CDR3 contains 11 residues. CDR3 nucleotides: TGCGCCAGCAGCCAAGAGAGTGCACAAGTTTTT. Its translation is CASSQESAQVF.

The CDR3 protein is CASSVDRRALLTGGYTF. CDR3 DNA: TGTGCCAGCAGTGTTGATAGGCGGGCCCTACTAACCGGAGGCTACACCTTC. The chain employs TRBV6-1 and TRBJ1-2; D remains unclear. CDR1 is MNHNS, CDR2 SASEGT, per germline. The V end lost 4 bases, the J end lost 8 bases, and 26 bases lay between the germline ends. The CDR3 is 17 amino acids.

This chain uses TRBV27 with TRBJ2-7; maybe TRBD2 (6 bases). CDR1 is MNHEY and CDR2 is SMNVEV in the germline V gene (reference sequence). Trimming stripped 2 bases from V and 3 bases from J, with 8 bases between. The CDR3 extends over 13 amino acids. The CDR3 protein is CASSLVGGYEQYF. The CDR3 nucleotides are TGTGCCAGCAGTTTAGTGGGGGGCTACGAGCAGTACTTC.

This clone was counted once. The V and J genes are TRBV6-2 or TRBV6-3 and TRBJ2-6; the match to TRBD1 covers 9 bases. There are 18 residues in the CDR3. Germline assignment: CDR1 MNHEY and CDR2 SVGEGT. The J segment lost 2 bases and the V segment lost 5 bases, leaving 10 bases of the junction unmatched. In DNA form, the CDR3 reads TGTGCCAGCAGTCAGATCGGACAGGGGTTGGCTGGGGCCAACGTCCTGACTTTC. It is translated as CASSQIGQGLAGANVLTF.

This clone was seen more than once but under ten times. The J gene is TRBJ2-7, the V gene TRBV6-5, with D perhaps TRBD2 (6 bases). The CDR3 has 14 residues. Germline CDR1 reads MNHEY; CDR2 reads SVGAGI. V was shortened by 10 bases and J by 3 bases, with 19 bases between the two germline ends. Here the CDR3 reads CATRLEGGNYEQYF. In nucleotides, the CDR3 is TGTGCCACCCGCCTTGAGGGAGGTAACTACGAGCAGTACTTC.

The chain employs TRBV2 and TRBJ1-5, with D hard to call. The CDR3 has 12 amino acids. The V and J ends lost 6 bases and 7 bases respectively, with 10 bases between them. Per the germline V gene, CDR1 is SNHLY and CDR2 is FYNNEI. The CDR3 DNA is TGTGCCAGCAGCCGGGCAGGACAGCCCCAGCATTTT. It specifies CASSRAGQPQHF.

This chain uses TRBV5-4 with TRBJ1-1, with D perhaps matching TRBD1 (5 bases). The germline V gene has CDR1 SGHNT and CDR2 YYREEE (reference sequence). The CDR3 runs 12 residues. V was shortened by 4 bases and J by 2 bases, with 6 bases between the two germline ends. This CDR3 reads CASSGGNTEAFF. The CDR3 nucleotides are TGTGCCAGCAGCGGGGGTAACACTGAAGCTTTCTTT.

CDR3 sequence reads: CASSSRQEILRGQYF. DNA of the CDR3: TGTGCCAGCAGCTCACGCCAGGAGATTCTACGAGGGCAGTACTTC. The chain recombines TRBV7-8 with TRBJ2-7; D remains unclear. The CDR3 consists of 15 residues. V was pared by 4 bases and J by 9 bases, with 22 bases between. Germline V gene data show CDR1 as SGHVS and CDR2 as FQNEAQ.

This chain uses TRBV13 with TRBJ2-7; TRBD2 matches 11 bases. The CDR3 contains 15 residues. Germline V gene sequence: CDR1 PRHDT, CDR2 FYEKMQ (reference sequence). Unmatched junction bases numbered 5, after V lost 4 bases and J lost 3 bases. CDR3 DNA sequence: TGTGCCAGCAGCTGGCCGACTAGCGGGATCTACGAGCAGTACTTC. Translated, it gives CASSWPTSGIYEQYF.

The chain has TRBV11-3 and TRBJ2-2; no reliable D call. This CDR3 spans 14 amino acids. V was trimmed by 3 bases and J by 4 bases, leaving 9 bases between them. Germline values: CDR1 SGHNT, CDR2 YENEEA. The CDR3 bases are TGTGCCAGCAGCTTTTATAGCCGCACCGGGGAGCTGTTTTTT. Encoded protein: CASSFYSRTGELFF.

The rearrangement joins TRBV5-1 to TRBJ1-1; tentatively, D is TRBD1 (6 bases). The CDR3 length is 14 residues. V was cut by 5 bases and J by 0 bases, with 11 bases left in between. Germline loops: CDR1 SGHRS, CDR2 YFSETQ. The CDR3 DNA is TGCGCCAGCAGTTCGGACAGATTGAACACTGAAGCTTTCTTT. Translation gives CASSSDRLNTEAFF.

The V gene is TRBV4-1, the J gene TRBJ1-2; D is ambiguous. The CDR3 length is 13 residues. V lost 0 bases, J lost 3 bases, and 5 bases lay in between. The germline CDR1 and CDR2 sequences are MGHRA and YSYEKL. CDR3 nucleotides: TGCGCCAGCAGCCAAGAGACCTACTATGGCTACACCTTC. Its protein product is CASSQETYYGYTF.